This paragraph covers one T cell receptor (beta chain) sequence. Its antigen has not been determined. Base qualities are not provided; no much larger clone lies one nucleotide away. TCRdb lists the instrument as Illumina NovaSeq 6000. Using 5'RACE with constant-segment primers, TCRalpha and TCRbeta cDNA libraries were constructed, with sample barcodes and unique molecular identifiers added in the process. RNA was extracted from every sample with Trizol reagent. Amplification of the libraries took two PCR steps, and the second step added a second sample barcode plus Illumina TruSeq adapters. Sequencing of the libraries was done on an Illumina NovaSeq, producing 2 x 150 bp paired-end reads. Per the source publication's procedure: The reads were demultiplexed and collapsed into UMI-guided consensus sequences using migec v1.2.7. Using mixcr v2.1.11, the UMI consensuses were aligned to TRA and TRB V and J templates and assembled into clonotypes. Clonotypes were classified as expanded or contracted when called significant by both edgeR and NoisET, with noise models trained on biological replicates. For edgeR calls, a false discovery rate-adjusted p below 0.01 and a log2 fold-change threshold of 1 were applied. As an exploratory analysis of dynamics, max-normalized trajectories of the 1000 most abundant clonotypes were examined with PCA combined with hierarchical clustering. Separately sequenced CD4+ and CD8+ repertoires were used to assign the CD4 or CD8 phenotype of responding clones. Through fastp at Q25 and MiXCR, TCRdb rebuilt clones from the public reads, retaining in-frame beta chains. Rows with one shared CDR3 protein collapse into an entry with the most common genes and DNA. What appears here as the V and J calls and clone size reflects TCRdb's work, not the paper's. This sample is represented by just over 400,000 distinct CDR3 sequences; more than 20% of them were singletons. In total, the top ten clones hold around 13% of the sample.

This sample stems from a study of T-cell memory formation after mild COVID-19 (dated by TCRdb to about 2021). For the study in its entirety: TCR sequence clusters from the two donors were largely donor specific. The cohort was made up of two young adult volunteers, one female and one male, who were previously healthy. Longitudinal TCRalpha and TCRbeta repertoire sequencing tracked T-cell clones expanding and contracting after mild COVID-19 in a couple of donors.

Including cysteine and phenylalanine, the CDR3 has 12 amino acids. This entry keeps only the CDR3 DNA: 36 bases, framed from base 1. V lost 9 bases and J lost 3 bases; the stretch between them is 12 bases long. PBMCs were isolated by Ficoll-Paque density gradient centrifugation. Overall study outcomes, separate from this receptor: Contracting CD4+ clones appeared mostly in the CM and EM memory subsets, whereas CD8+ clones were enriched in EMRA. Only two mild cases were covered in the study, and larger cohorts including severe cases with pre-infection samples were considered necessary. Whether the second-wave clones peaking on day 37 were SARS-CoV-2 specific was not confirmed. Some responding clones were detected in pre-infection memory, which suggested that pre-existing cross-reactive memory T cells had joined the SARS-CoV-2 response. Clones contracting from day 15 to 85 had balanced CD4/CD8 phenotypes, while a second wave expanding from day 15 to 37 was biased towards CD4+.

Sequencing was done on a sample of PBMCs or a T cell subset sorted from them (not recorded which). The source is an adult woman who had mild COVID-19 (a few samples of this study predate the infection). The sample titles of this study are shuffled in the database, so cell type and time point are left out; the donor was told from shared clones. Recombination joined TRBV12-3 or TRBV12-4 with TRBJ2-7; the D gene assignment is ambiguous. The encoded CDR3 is CASAWRGYEQYF. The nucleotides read TGTGCCAGTGCCTGGCGTGGCTACGAGCAGTACTTC.